Listed here are 10 T cell receptor beta chains from one sample, sequenced in a study of blood T cell repertoires in COVID-19. Produced via immunoSEQ multiplex PCR; TCRdb's table is partial and in-frame only. The sample has around 160,000 clones, about 90% seen once. Sequenced material: peripheral blood. The receptors shown here come from a man aged 55-75 years with acute or convalescent COVID-19.

This sequence joins TRBV5-1 and TRBJ2-7; D gene uncertain. This CDR3 is 13 amino acids long. Germline lookup yields CDR1 SGHRS and CDR2 YFSETQ. Between the trimmed V and J ends, which lost 4 bases and 3 bases, there was a span of 11 bases. CDR3 sequence: CASSPAPSYEQYF. In DNA, the CDR3 is TGCGCCAGCAGCCCCGCGCCAAGCTACGAGCAGTACTTC. Full variable domain (rest looked up from reference TRBV5-1 and TRBJ2-7): KAGVTQTPRYLIKTRGQQVTLSCSPISGHRSVSWYQQTPGQGLQFLFEYFSETQRNKGNFPGRFSGRQFSNSRSEMNVSTLELGDSALYLCASSPAPSYEQYFGPGTRLTVT.

The chain combines TRBV7-8 with TRBJ1-1; 7 bases fit TRBD1. With V trimmed by 7 bases and J by 9 bases, 17 bases remained unmatched. CDR1 and CDR2 from the germline V gene are SGHVS and FQNEAQ. This CDR3 is built from 15 residues. This chain's CDR3 is CASTIYRDSGRKAFF. The DNA of the CDR3 is TGTGCCAGCACGATCTACCGGGACAGTGGTCGGAAAGCTTTCTTT. The full variable domain, in which reference TRBV7-8 and TRBJ1-1 provide the parts outside the CDR3, is GAGVSQSPRYKVAKRGQDVALRCDPISGHVSLFWYQQALGQGPEFLTYFQNEAQLDKSGLPSDRFFAERPEGSVSTLKIQRTQQEDSAVYLCASTIYRDSGRKAFFGQGTRLTVV.

The chain combines TRBV27 with TRBJ1-4; 7 bases agree with TRBD1. In germline, CDR1 is MNHEY, CDR2 SMNVEV (reference sequence). Trimming cost V 8 bases and J 8 bases; bases outside gene matches: 11. CDR3 length equals 14 residues. As DNA, the CDR3 is TGTGCCAGCGGAAAAGACAGGGTGGGGGAAAAACTGTTTTTT. Translating it yields CASGKDRVGEKLFF.

The chain recombines TRBV2 with TRBJ1-4, with 10 nucleotides matching TRBD1. Per germline, CDR1 SNHLY and CDR2 FYNNEI. The J segment lost 5 bases and the V segment lost 7 bases, leaving 7 bases of the junction unmatched. The CDR3 runs to 15 residues. CDR3 nucleotides: TGTGCCAGCAACCGAGGACAGGGGGGGAATGAAAAACTGTTTTTT. Its protein product is CASNRGQGGNEKLFF.

This chain uses TRBV12-3 or TRBV12-4 with TRBJ2-3; D possibly corresponds to TRBD2 (6 bases). V was cut by 8 bases and J by 2 bases, with 11 bases left in between. The CDR3 totals 13 residues. The CDR3 DNA follows: TGTGCCAGCTCTGGAGGGCACACAGATACGCAGTATTTT. Translated: CASSGGHTDTQYF.

The chain's CDR3 is CASSYSRAQYEQYF. CDR3 in DNA: TGTGCCAGCAGTTACTCGAGGGCTCAGTACGAGCAGTACTTC. This chain joins TRBV6-6 and TRBJ2-7, with D maybe TRBD2 (5 bases). CDR1 is MNHNY and CDR2 is SVGAGI in the germline V gene (reference sequence). Deletions cut 0 bases from V and 4 bases from J, with 10 bases between. CDR3 length: 14 residues.

The chain uses TRBV5-6 and TRBJ2-2, with D tentatively TRBD1 (6 bases). This CDR3 region has 15 residues. The germline V gene encodes CDR1 SGHDT and CDR2 YYEEEE. V was shortened by 4 bases and J by 5 bases, with 15 bases between the two germline ends. CDR3: CASSPQGHLTGELFF. DNA for the CDR3: TGTGCCAGCAGCCCACAGGGACACCTAACCGGGGAGCTGTTTTTT.

The chain links TRBV11-2 to TRBJ1-1; possibly TRBD1 for D (6 bases). V lost 1 base, J lost 5 bases, and 14 bases lay in between. Germline-derived CDR1 and CDR2 are SGHAT and FQNNGV. The CDR3 contains 15 residues. The CDR3 coding sequence is TGTGCCAGCAGCTTAGTGCTGAAGGGGGTAACTGAAGCTTTCTTT. As protein: CASSLVLKGVTEAFF. Full variable domain (outside the CDR3, taken from reference TRBV11-2 and TRBJ1-1): EAGVAQSPRYKIIEKRQSVAFWCNPISGHATLYWYQQILGQGPKLLIQFQNNGVVDDSQLPKDRFSAERLKGVDSTLKIQPAKLEDSAVYLCASSLVLKGVTEAFFGQGTRLTVV.

The chain recombines TRBV18 with TRBJ1-3, with TRBD1 matching over 7 bases. Germline-derived CDR1 and CDR2 are KGHSH and LQKENI. The CDR3 runs to 15 residues. The junction had 4 bases not matched to a gene; V was cut back by 3 bases and J by 2 bases. The CDR3 DNA sequence: TGTGCCAGCTCACCTGACAGGGTACCTGGAAACACCATATATTTT. Translation: CASSPDRVPGNTIYF.

The genes are TRBV5-1 and TRBJ2-2, with D tentatively TRBD2 (5 bases). V gave up 1 base and J gave up 1 base, with 11 bases separating them. Germline V gene sequence: CDR1 SGHRS, CDR2 YFSETQ. The length of the CDR3 is 16 residues. The CDR3 bases are TGCGCCAGCAGCTTGTTCGCCGGGGAGAACACCGGGGAGCTGTTTTTT. This codes for CASSLFAGENTGELFF. Combining the CDR3 with reference TRBV5-1 and TRBJ2-2 gives the whole variable domain KAGVTQTPRYLIKTRGQQVTLSCSPISGHRSVSWYQQTPGQGLQFLFEYFSETQRNKGNFPGRFSGRQFSNSRSEMNVSTLELGDSALYLCASSLFAGENTGELFFGEGSRLTVL.